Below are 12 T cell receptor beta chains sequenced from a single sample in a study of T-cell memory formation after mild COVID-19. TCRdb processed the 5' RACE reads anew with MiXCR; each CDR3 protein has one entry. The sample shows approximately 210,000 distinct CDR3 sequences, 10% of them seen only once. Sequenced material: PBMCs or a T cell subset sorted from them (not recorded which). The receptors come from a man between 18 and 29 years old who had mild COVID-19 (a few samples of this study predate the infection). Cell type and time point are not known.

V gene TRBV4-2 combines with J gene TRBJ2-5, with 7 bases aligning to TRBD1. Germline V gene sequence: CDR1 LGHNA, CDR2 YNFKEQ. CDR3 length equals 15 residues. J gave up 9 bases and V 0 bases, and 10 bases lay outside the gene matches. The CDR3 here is CASSQEGGRGPAQYF. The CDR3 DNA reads TGTGCCAGCAGCCAAGAAGGGGGCCGGGGTCCGGCCCAGTACTTC.

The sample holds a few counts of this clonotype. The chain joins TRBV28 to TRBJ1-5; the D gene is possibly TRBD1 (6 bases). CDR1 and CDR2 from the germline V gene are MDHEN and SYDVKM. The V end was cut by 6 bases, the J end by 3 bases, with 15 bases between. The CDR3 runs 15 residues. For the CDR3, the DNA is TGTGCCAGCAGCGGGCAGGGGATAGACAATCAGCCCCAGCATTTT. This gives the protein CASSGQGIDNQPQHF.

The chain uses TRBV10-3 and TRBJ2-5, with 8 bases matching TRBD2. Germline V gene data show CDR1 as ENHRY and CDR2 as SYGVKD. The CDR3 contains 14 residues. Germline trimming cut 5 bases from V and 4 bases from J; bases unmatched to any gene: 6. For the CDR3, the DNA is TGTGCCATCAGTAACACCGCGGGGGGAGAGACCCAGTACTTC. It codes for CAISNTAGGETQYF.

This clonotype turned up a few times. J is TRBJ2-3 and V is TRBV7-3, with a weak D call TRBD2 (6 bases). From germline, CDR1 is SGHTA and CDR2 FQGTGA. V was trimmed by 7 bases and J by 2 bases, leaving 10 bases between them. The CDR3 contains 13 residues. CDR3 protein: CASTGGNTDTQYF. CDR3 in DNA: TGTGCCAGCACTGGGGGGAACACAGATACGCAGTATTTT.

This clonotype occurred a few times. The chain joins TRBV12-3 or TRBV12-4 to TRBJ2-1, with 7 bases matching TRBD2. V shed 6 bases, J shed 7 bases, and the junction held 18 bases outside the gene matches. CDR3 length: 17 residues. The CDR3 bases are TGTGCCAGCAGCCCCTTCCGGGGGGTCACAGGTATGAATGAGCAGTTCTTC. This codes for CASSPFRGVTGMNEQFF.

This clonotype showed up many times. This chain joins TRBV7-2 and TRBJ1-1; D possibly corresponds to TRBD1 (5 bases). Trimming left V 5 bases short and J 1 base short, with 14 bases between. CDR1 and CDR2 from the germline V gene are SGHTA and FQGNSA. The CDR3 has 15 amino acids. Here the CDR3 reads CASSPGLAKNTEAFF. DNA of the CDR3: TGTGCCAGCAGCCCGGGACTAGCAAAGAACACTGAAGCTTTCTTT.

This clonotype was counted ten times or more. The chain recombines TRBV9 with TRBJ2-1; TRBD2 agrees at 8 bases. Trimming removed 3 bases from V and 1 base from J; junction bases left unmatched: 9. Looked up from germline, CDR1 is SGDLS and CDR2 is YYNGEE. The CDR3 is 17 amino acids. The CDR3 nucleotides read TGTGCCAGCAGCGGAACCCTACTAGCGGAATCCTACAATGAGCAGTTCTTC. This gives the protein CASSGTLLAESYNEQFF.

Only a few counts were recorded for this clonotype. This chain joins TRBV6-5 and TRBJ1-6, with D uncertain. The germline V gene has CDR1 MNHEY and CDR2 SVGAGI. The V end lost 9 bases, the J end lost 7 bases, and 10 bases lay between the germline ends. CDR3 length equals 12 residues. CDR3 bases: TGTGCCAGTCAGAGGAGCAATTCACCCCTCCACTTT. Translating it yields CASQRSNSPLHF.

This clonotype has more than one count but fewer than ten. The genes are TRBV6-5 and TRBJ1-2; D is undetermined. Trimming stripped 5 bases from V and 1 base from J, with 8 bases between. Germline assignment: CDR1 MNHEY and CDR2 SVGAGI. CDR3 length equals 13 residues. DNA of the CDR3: TGTGCCAGCAGTCGGGCTGGTAACTATGGCTACACCTTC. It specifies CASSRAGNYGYTF.

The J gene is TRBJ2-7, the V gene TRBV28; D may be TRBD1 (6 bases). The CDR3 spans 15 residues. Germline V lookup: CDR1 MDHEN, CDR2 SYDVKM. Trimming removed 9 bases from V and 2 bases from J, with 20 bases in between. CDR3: CASTPGHANTYEQYV. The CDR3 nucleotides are TGTGCCAGTACCCCGGGACATGCAAACACCTACGAGCAGTACGTC.

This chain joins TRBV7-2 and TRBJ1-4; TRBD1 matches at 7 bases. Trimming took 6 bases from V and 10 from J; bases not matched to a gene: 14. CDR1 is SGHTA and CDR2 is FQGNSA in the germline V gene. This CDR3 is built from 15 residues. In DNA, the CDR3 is TGTGCCAGCAGTATTGGGATGAGGGGGCTAGGAAAACTGTTTTTT. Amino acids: CASSIGMRGLGKLFF.

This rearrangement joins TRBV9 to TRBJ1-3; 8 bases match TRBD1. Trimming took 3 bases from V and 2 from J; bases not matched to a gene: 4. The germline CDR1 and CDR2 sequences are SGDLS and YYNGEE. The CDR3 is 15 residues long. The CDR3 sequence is CASSALTGAGNTIYF. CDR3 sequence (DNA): TGTGCCAGCAGCGCCCTGACAGGGGCTGGAAACACCATATATTTT. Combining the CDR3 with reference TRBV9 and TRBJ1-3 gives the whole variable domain DSGVTQTPKHLITATGQRVTLRCSPRSGDLSVYWYQQSLDQGLQFLIQYYNGEERAKGNILERFSAQQFPDLHSELNLSSLELGDSALYFCASSALTGAGNTIYFGEGSWLTVV.